These 27 T cell receptor beta chains came from one sample sequenced in a study of T-cell reconstitution after alpha-beta-depleted transplantation in children. The TCRbeta library was prepared with unique molecular identifiers. MiXCR, applied by TCRdb to the PCR reads, yields one record per CDR3 protein. The sample holds fewer than 400,000 distinct CDR3 sequences, roughly 22% seen once. The sequenced sample was PBMCs from the stem cell graft donor, obtained from the stem cell graft. The receptors here all came from a human donor who donated a stem cell graft to a child with acute myeloid leukemia.

The chain links TRBV29-1 to TRBJ2-3; no definite D call. Deletions cut 5 bases from V and 4 bases from J, with 7 bases between. There are 11 residues in the CDR3. Germline V gene data show CDR1 as SQVTM and CDR2 as ANQGSEA. The CDR3 loop reads CSVPIADTQYF. The CDR3 DNA follows: TGCAGCGTTCCCATCGCAGATACGCAGTATTTT.

The chain links TRBV20-1 to TRBJ2-7; 7 positions agree with TRBD2. CDR1 and CDR2 from the germline V gene are DFQATT and SNEGSKA (reference sequence). The CDR3 runs 12 residues. The V gene end was trimmed by 2 bases and the J gene end by 7 bases; junction bases not matched to a gene: 5. As DNA, the CDR3 is TGCAGTGCTAGATGGGAGGGAAGGGAGCAGTACTTC. This encodes CSARWEGREQYF.

The V gene is TRBV28, the J gene TRBJ2-7, with TRBD2 matching 7 bases. This CDR3 has 15 amino acids. V trimming: 6 bases; J trimming: 3 bases; junction bases outside the gene matches: 11. Germline loops: CDR1 MDHEN, CDR2 SYDVKM. CDR3 region: CASRELWEGRYEQYF. Written as DNA, the CDR3 is TGTGCCAGCAGAGAGCTTTGGGAGGGCCGCTACGAGCAGTACTTC.

This clonotype was counted a few times. The chain carries TRBV29-1 and TRBJ2-7; D may match TRBD1 or TRBD2 (5 bases each). V gave up 5 bases and J gave up 6 bases, with 17 bases separating them. There are 13 residues in the CDR3. Germline V gene sequence: CDR1 SQVTM, CDR2 ANQGSEA. CDR3 in amino acids: CSVSRGENSEQYF. The CDR3 region has the DNA TGCAGCGTTAGTAGGGGAGAAAATTCCGAGCAGTACTTC.

The J gene is TRBJ2-1, the V gene TRBV7-3, with a tentative D call TRBD2 (6 bases). Germline CDR1 SGHTA, CDR2 FQGTGA. This CDR3 is built from 15 residues. V lost 5 bases and J 7 bases, leaving 18 bases between the germline ends. The DNA of the CDR3 is TGTGCCAGCAGCCCAGAGGGTCCTAGCGCTAATGAGCAGTTCTTC. Translated, it gives CASSPEGPSANEQFF. The complete variable domain, with remaining parts taken from reference TRBV7-3 and TRBJ2-1, reads GAGVSQTPSNKVTEKGKYVELRCDPISGHTALYWYRQSLGQGPEFLIYFQGTGAADDSGLPNDRFFAVRPEGSVSTLKIQRTERGDSAVYLCASSPEGPSANEQFFGPGTRLTVL.

This clonotype was recorded at least ten times. The chain has TRBV24-1 and TRBJ1-5; 7 bases match TRBD1. In germline, CDR1 is KGHDR, CDR2 SFDVKD. The trim removed 7 bases at V and 7 bases at J, leaving 3 bases unmatched. CDR3 length equals 12 residues. CDR3 bases: TGTGCCACCAGCGACAGGGAACAGCCCCAGCATTTT. Protein sequence: CATSDREQPQHF.

This clonotype was counted between two and nine times. V usage is TRBV20-1 and J usage is TRBJ2-6; TRBD2 matches 7 bases. The CDR3 extends over 16 amino acids. Germline assignment: CDR1 DFQATT and CDR2 SNEGSKA (reference sequence). Losses at the gene ends were 0 bases for V and 1 base for J; bases not matched to a gene: 3. Here the CDR3 reads CSARDQGGSGANVLTF. The CDR3 nucleotides read TGCAGTGCTAGAGATCAGGGAGGGTCTGGGGCCAACGTCCTGACTTTC.

This clonotype was detected a few times. V and J are TRBV12-3 or TRBV12-4 and TRBJ2-2; 10 bases are a match to TRBD1. The CDR3 has 14 residues. V lost 8 bases to trimming and J lost 4 bases; unmatched junction nucleotides: 4. CDR3 coding DNA: TGTGCCAGCCGGGACAGGGGATCCACCGGGGAGCTGTTTTTT. Translation gives CASRDRGSTGELFF.

This clonotype was seen only a few times. The rearrangement joins TRBV10-3 to TRBJ1-5; the match to TRBD1 covers 9 bases. V dropped 3 bases and J dropped 5; count of bases not matched to a gene: 8. The germline V gene encodes CDR1 ENHRY and CDR2 SYGVKD. This CDR3 region has 16 residues. For the CDR3, the DNA is TGTGCCATCAGTGACTCGGACAGGGGAAGGCATCAGCCCCAGCATTTT. This sequence encodes CAISDSDRGRHQPQHF.

V and J are TRBV6-5 and TRBJ2-3; D is perhaps TRBD2 (5 bases). V dropped 0 bases and J dropped 4 bases, with 14 bases sitting between them. The germline CDR1 and CDR2 sequences are MNHEY and SVGAGI. The CDR3 is made up of 16 amino acids. As DNA, the CDR3 is TGTGCCAGCAGTTACTCCAGAGGGTTAGCCTCAGATACGCAGTATTTT. Protein sequence: CASSYSRGLASDTQYF.

The rearrangement uses TRBV7-8 and TRBJ2-1, with TRBD2 as a possible D gene (5 bases). This CDR3 region has 13 residues. Germline V gene sequence: CDR1 SGHVS, CDR2 FQNEAQ. Trimming removed 5 bases at V and 7 bases at J, with 12 bases between. The CDR3: CASSPASWNEQFF. For the CDR3, the DNA is TGTGCCAGCAGCCCCGCTAGCTGGAATGAGCAGTTCTTC. Drawing the rest from reference TRBV7-8 and TRBJ2-1, the complete variable domain is GAGVSQSPRYKVAKRGQDVALRCDPISGHVSLFWYQQALGQGPEFLTYFQNEAQLDKSGLPSDRFFAERPEGSVSTLKIQRTQQEDSAVYLCASSPASWNEQFFGPGTRLTVL.

This clonotype was observed a handful of times. The chain couples TRBV15 to TRBJ2-5; D remains unclear. V was trimmed by 1 base and J by 5 bases, leaving 8 bases between them. CDR3 length: 13 residues. CDR1 is LNHNV, CDR2 YYDKDF, per germline (reference sequence). Here the CDR3 reads CATSRAPQETQYF. DNA of the CDR3: TGTGCCACCAGCAGAGCTCCCCAGGAGACCCAGTACTTC.

This clonotype was seen a few times. The chain recombines TRBV20-1 with TRBJ2-1; 11 bases agree with TRBD2. The CDR3 length is 15 residues. The germline V gene encodes CDR1 DFQATT and CDR2 SNEGSKA (reference sequence). V lost 6 bases and J lost 5; bases outside the gene matches: 9. The CDR3 sequence: CSASAGTSGNNEQFF. The CDR3 bases are TGCAGTGCGTCAGCCGGGACTAGCGGAAACAATGAGCAGTTCTTC.

Many counts were recorded for this clonotype. The chain links TRBV15 to TRBJ2-1; D might be TRBD1 or TRBD2, each matching 5 bases. The CDR3 runs to 18 residues. The V end was cut by 0 bases, the J end by 5 bases, with 20 bases between. CDR1 and CDR2 (germline): LNHNV, YYDKDF (reference sequence). The chain's CDR3 is CATSRDLLGDRVNNEQFF. The DNA of the CDR3 is TGTGCCACCAGCAGAGATCTTTTGGGGGATCGAGTAAACAATGAGCAGTTCTTC.

The V call is TRBV20-1, the J call TRBJ1-1, with a possible D match to TRBD1 (6 bases). This CDR3 has 12 amino acids. CDR1 is DFQATT and CDR2 is SNEGSKA in the germline V gene (reference sequence). V was trimmed by 6 bases and J by 11 bases, leaving 19 bases between them. The CDR3 DNA reads TGCAGTGCCTGGGGGGCAGGGCGAAAGGCTTTCTTT. This encodes CSAWGAGRKAFF.

This chain uses TRBV20-1 with TRBJ2-5, with 8 bases matching TRBD2. The CDR3 spans 14 residues. The V and J ends lost 1 base and 3 bases, in that order; junction bases with no gene match: 4. Germline CDR1 is DFQATT and CDR2 is SNEGSKA (reference sequence). The CDR3 bases are TGCAGTGCTAGAGTCTCGGGGGGGAAAGAGACCCAGTACTTC. This translates into CSARVSGGKETQYF.

This clonotype was counted a few times. The rearrangement links TRBV20-1 to TRBJ2-7, with 12 nucleotides matching TRBD2. J gave up 3 bases and V 4 bases, and 1 base lay outside the gene matches. Looked up from germline, CDR1 is DFQATT and CDR2 is SNEGSKA (reference sequence). The CDR3 covers 13 residues. The CDR3 sequence is CSAKTSGSYEQYF. Here the CDR3 DNA reads TGCAGTGCTAAGACTAGCGGGAGCTACGAGCAGTACTTC.

This clonotype was counted between two and nine times. The chain joins TRBV29-1 to TRBJ2-1; D is ambiguous. With 6 bases removed from V and 5 bases from J, the gap between germline ends came to 11 bases. The CDR3 runs 12 residues. Germline V gene sequence: CDR1 SQVTM, CDR2 ANQGSEA. CDR3 DNA sequence: TGCAGCGTCGTGAGAGGCGACAATGAGCAGTTCTTC. Translated, it gives CSVVRGDNEQFF.

This clonotype appeared many times. The genes are TRBV20-1 and TRBJ2-7; 7 positions agree with TRBD2. The CDR3 consists of 15 residues. CDR1 DFQATT and CDR2 SNEGSKA come from the germline V gene (reference sequence). V lost 3 bases and J lost 0; bases outside the gene matches: 8. The CDR3 spells CSASSRGSSSYEQYF. CDR3 nucleotide sequence: TGCAGTGCTAGTTCCCGCGGGAGCTCCTCCTACGAGCAGTACTTC.

There are many counts of this clonotype. The chain is built from TRBV20-1 and TRBJ2-7; D is unresolved. This CDR3 region has 16 residues. The ends were cut back, 0 bases at V and 0 bases at J, with 15 bases in the middle. Looked up from germline, CDR1 is DFQATT and CDR2 is SNEGSKA (reference sequence). CDR3 sequence reads: CSARDIIRVSSYEQYF. Written as DNA, the CDR3 is TGCAGTGCTAGAGATATTATCCGGGTCAGCTCCTACGAGCAGTACTTC.

This clonotype was observed a single time. The gene calls are TRBV29-1 and TRBJ1-1, with a tentative D call TRBD1 (5 bases). This CDR3 contains 13 residues. Germline V CDR1 and CDR2: SQVTM, ANQGSEA. Trimming pared 4 bases from V and 6 bases from J, leaving 15 bases between. This CDR3 reads CSVGPGFRAEAFF. The CDR3 region has the DNA TGCAGCGTTGGCCCAGGGTTTAGGGCTGAAGCTTTCTTT.

The CDR3 sequence: CASSSTIQGARGTDTQYF. As DNA, the CDR3 is TGTGCCAGCAGCTCGACGATACAGGGGGCGAGGGGCACAGATACGCAGTATTTT. The chain recombines TRBV7-8 with TRBJ2-3; 9 nucleotides match TRBD1. Losses at the gene ends were 4 bases for V and 1 base for J; bases not matched to a gene: 12. Germline CDR1 and CDR2: SGHVS and FQNEAQ. The CDR3 sequence is 18 residues long.

This clonotype was counted only a few times. V is TRBV18 and J is TRBJ1-4; perhaps TRBD1 as D (5 bases). The germline V and J ends were trimmed by 8 bases and 0 bases, with 10 bases remaining between them. Per the germline V gene, CDR1 is KGHSH and CDR2 is LQKENI. The CDR3 totals 14 residues. Written as DNA, the CDR3 is TGTGCCAGCACCGACAGTGCAACTAATGAAAAACTGTTTTTT. Its protein is CASTDSATNEKLFF. Filled out from reference TRBV18 and TRBJ1-4, the complete variable domain reads NAGVMQNPRHLVRRRGQEARLRCSPMKGHSHVYWYRQLPEEGLKFMVYLQKENIIDESGMPKERFSAEFPKEGPSILRIQQVVRGDSAAYFCASTDSATNEKLFFGSGTQLSVL.

This clonotype has only a few counts. The chain employs TRBV24-1 and TRBJ2-1; 8 positions match TRBD2. V dropped 10 bases and J dropped 0; count of bases not matched to a gene: 1. Looked up from germline, CDR1 is KGHDR and CDR2 is SFDVKD. There are 13 residues in the CDR3. The CDR3 loop reads CATSGNSYNEQFF. CDR3 DNA sequence: TGTGCCACTAGCGGGAACTCCTACAATGAGCAGTTCTTC.

The table lists this clonotype with many counts. The chain employs TRBV20-1 and TRBJ1-6; tentatively, D is TRBD1 (6 bases). Germline-derived CDR1 and CDR2 are DFQATT and SNEGSKA (reference sequence). The CDR3 sequence is 16 residues long. V shed 0 bases and J shed 5 bases, with 14 bases lying between them. CDR3 coding DNA: TGCAGTGCTAGAGATTTGGGGGGCGCAAATAATTCACCCCTCCACTTT. It codes for CSARDLGGANNSPLHF.

This clonotype was seen repeatedly, ten times or more. The chain recombines TRBV24-1 with TRBJ2-2, with D possibly being TRBD1 (6 bases). The CDR3 length is 13 residues. V was shortened by 10 bases and J by 5 bases, with 13 bases between the two germline ends. The germline V gene has CDR1 KGHDR and CDR2 SFDVKD. CDR3 amino acids: CATRGFGTGELFF. The CDR3, as DNA: TGTGCCACAAGGGGGTTCGGAACCGGGGAGCTGTTTTTT.

The table lists this clonotype with a few counts. The chain combines TRBV12-3 or TRBV12-4 with TRBJ2-2, with 8 bases identical to TRBD2. The CDR3 totals 15 residues. V shed 3 bases and J 6 bases; nucleotides not matched to a gene: 6. The CDR3 DNA sequence: TGTGCCAGCAGTTTTGGACTAGCCGTCCCCGGGGAGCTGTTTTTT. Translating it yields CASSFGLAVPGELFF.